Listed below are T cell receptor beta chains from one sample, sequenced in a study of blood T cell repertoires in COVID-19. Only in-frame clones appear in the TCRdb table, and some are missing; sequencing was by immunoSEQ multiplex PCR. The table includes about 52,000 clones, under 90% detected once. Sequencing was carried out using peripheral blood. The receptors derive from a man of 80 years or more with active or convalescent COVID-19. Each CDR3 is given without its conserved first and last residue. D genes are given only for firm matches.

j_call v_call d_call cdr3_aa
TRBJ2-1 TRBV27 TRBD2 ASSLMGLGGSYNEQF
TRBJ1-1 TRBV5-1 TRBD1 ASSLLPGQSEAF
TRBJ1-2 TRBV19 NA ASIQEGRTYGYT
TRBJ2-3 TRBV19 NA ASSRSGDTQY
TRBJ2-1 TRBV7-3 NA ASSLSSGFTTSYNEQF
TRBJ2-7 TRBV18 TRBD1 ASSRDRESEQY
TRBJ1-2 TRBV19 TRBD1 ASSITGGNYGYT
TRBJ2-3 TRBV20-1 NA SAQSTDTQY
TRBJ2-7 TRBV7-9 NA ASSLGTEGKV
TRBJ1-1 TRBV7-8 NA ASSFRALQGRTEAF
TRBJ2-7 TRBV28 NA ASSLPQAGKRYEQY
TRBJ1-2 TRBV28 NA ASSLRGISLIGYT
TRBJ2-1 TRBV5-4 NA ASSSPNAYNEQF
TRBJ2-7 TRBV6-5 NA ASSYSGSSYEQY
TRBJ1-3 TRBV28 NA ASSPPTGYNTIY
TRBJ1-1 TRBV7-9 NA ASSLRGLETEAF
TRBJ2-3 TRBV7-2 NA ASSSLAPDTQY
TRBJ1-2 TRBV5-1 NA ASSLLSGMLYGYT
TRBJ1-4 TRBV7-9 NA ASSLGQGGEKLF
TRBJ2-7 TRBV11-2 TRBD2 ASSFPPGGGYEQY
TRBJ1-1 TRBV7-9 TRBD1 ASSLRWDSEAF
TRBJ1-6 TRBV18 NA ASSPRDAGYNSPLH
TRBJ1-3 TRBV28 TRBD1 ASSSGGYGNTIY
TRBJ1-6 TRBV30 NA AWSVRFSPLH
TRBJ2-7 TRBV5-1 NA ASSGAPGYEQY
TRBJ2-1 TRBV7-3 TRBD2 ASSPGTSGGEQF
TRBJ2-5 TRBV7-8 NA ASSPPRRETQY
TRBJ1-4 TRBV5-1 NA ASSVTTENEKLF
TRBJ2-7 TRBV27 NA ASSLSGAPTVHEQY
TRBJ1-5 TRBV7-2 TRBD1 ASSSGQGEWPQH